One and the same sample provided the 13 T cell receptor beta chains below, sequenced in a study of cytomegalovirus exposure and HLA in healthy donors. The PCR employed 60 Vbeta primers together with 13 Jbeta primers. TCRdb keeps only in-frame clones here, not all; method: immunoSEQ multiplex PCR. The data contain more than 60,000 clones, 76% of them seen just once; the ten biggest clones take up over 2.5%. The material sequenced was PBMCs. The receptors derive from a man in his late teens or twenties in good health and CMV-seronegative.

The J gene is TRBJ1-2, the V gene TRBV5-1, with D uncertain. V gave up 0 bases and J gave up 0 bases, with 18 bases separating them. The CDR3 has 18 amino acids. CDR1 is SGHRS and CDR2 is YFSETQ in the germline V gene. In DNA form, the CDR3 reads TGCGCCAGCAGCTTGGACGGGATTGGAGGTAACGCTAACTATGGCTACACCTTC. Amino acids: CASSLDGIGGNANYGYTF.

V and J are TRBV2 and TRBJ1-6; 7 bases match TRBD1. J was trimmed by 5 bases and V by 1 base; bases with no gene match: 8. CDR1 is SNHLY, CDR2 FYNNEI, per germline. CDR3 length: 17 residues. The CDR3 sequence: CASSEGHPGQHNSPLHF. CDR3 bases: TGTGCCAGCAGTGAAGGACACCCGGGACAGCATAATTCACCCCTCCACTTT.

This clone was detected a few times. The rearrangement uses TRBV19 and TRBJ1-5, with a weak D call TRBD1 (6 bases). CDR1 is LNHDA and CDR2 is SQIVND in the germline V gene (reference sequence). This CDR3 has 17 residues. V gave up 1 base and J gave up 4 bases, with 17 bases separating them. Here the CDR3 DNA reads TGTGCCAGTAGTATAGGGGCAGGGGCGCCGCGGAATCAGCCCCAGCATTTT. Protein sequence: CASSIGAGAPRNQPQHF.

This clone has more than one count but fewer than ten. The chain joins TRBV21-1 to TRBJ1-2; no DNA check was done on the table's D call, TRBD1. TRBV21-1 is a recognized pseudogene. The CDR3 spans 13 residues. CDR3 nucleotides: TGTGCCAGCAGCCATACAGGGCCGAGGGGCTACACCTTC. Protein: CASSHTGPRGYTF.

The chain combines TRBV4-3 with TRBJ2-4; D is perhaps TRBD1 (8 bases). V was trimmed by 0 bases and J by 8 bases, leaving 17 bases between them. Looked up from germline, CDR1 is LGHNA and CDR2 is YSLEER. The CDR3 runs to 16 residues. The CDR3 reads CASSQDRGGTGHIQYF. The CDR3, as DNA: TGCGCCAGCAGCCAAGACCGGGGAGGGACAGGCCACATTCAGTACTTC.

The V call is TRBV30, the J call TRBJ1-5; D unclear. V was clipped by 2 bases and J by 0 bases, with 5 bases between them. The CDR3 loop spans 13 amino acids. CDR1 is GTSNPN and CDR2 is SVGIG in the germline V gene (reference sequence). The CDR3 DNA follows: TGTGCCTGGAGTTATAGTAGCAATCAGCCCCAGCATTTT. Protein sequence: CAWSYSSNQPQHF.

This chain links TRBV11-2 with TRBJ2-3, with TRBD2 identical over 8 bases. Germline values: CDR1 SGHAT, CDR2 FQNNGV. The CDR3 length is 15 residues. V lost 5 bases, J lost 0 bases, and 4 bases stayed unmatched. The CDR3 protein is CASSIAGTSTDTQYF. The CDR3 bases are TGTGCCAGCAGCATAGCGGGGACTAGCACAGATACGCAGTATTTT.

This clone was seen a single time. CDR3 coding DNA: TGTGCCAGCACTGGACTAGCGGGGGGGTTCTACGAGCAGTACGTC. This encodes CASTGLAGGFYEQYV. The chain couples TRBV5-6 to TRBJ2-7; 15 bases map to TRBD2. CDR1 and CDR2 from the germline V gene are SGHDT and YYEEEE. The CDR3 covers 15 residues. V was pared by 6 bases and J by 3 bases, with 4 bases of the junction left unmatched.

The chain is built from TRBV5-4 and TRBJ2-1; 9 nucleotides agree with TRBD1. The ends lost 3 bases at V and 3 bases at J; junction bases unmatched: 13. Germline V gene data show CDR1 as SGHNT and CDR2 as YYREEE (reference sequence). This CDR3 has 18 amino acids. CDR3 nucleotides: TGTGCCAGCAGCTCTACTGGATTACCGGGACAGGGCTACAATGAGCAGTTCTTC. Translation: CASSSTGLPGQGYNEQFF.

J is TRBJ1-5 and V is TRBV28; no firm D call. V was shortened by 5 bases and J by 7 bases, with 9 bases between the two germline ends. Germline-derived CDR1 and CDR2 are MDHEN and SYDVKM. The CDR3 runs to 12 residues. The DNA for the CDR3 is TGTGCCAGCAGTCAGGCAGGACAGCCCCAGCATTTT. Translating it yields CASSQAGQPQHF.

This clone has only one observation. This chain connects TRBV5-1 to TRBJ2-3; 7 bases match TRBD2. This CDR3 comprises 15 residues. CDR1 is SGHRS, CDR2 YFSETQ, per germline. V lost 3 bases to trimming and J lost 1 base; unmatched junction nucleotides: 5. The CDR3 region has the DNA TGCGCCAGCAGCTCCGGACTAGTTGGCACAGATACGCAGTATTTT. Translating it yields CASSSGLVGTDTQYF.

V usage is TRBV7-6 and J usage is TRBJ2-5; the D gene is possibly TRBD1 (5 bases). The V and J ends lost 5 bases and 5 bases respectively, with 9 bases between them. CDR1 and CDR2 (germline): SGHVS, FNYEAQ. CDR3 length: 12 residues. The CDR3 coding sequence is TGTGCCAGCAGCCTAGGGGCCGAGACCCAGTACTTC. The encoded protein is CASSLGAETQYF.

The table lists this clone with a count of one. DNA of the CDR3: TGCAGCGGCCTAGCGGGGAACAATGAGCAGTTCTTC. Its protein is CSGLAGNNEQFF. The J gene is TRBJ2-1, the V gene TRBV29-1; 9 positions match TRBD2. J lost 5 bases, V lost 7 bases, and 3 bases had no gene match. Per germline, CDR1 SQVTM and CDR2 ANQGSEA. This CDR3 contains 12 residues.